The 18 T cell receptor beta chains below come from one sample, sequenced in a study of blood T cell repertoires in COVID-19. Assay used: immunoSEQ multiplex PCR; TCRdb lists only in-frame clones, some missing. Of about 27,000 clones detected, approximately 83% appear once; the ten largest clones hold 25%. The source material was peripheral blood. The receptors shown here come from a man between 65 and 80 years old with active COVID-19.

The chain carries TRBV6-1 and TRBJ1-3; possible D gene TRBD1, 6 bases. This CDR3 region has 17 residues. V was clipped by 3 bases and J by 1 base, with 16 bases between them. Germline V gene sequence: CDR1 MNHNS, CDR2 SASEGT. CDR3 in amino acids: CASSDVGGRLSGNTIYF. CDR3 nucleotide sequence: TGTGCCAGCAGTGACGTAGGGGGACGGCTGTCTGGAAACACCATATATTTT.

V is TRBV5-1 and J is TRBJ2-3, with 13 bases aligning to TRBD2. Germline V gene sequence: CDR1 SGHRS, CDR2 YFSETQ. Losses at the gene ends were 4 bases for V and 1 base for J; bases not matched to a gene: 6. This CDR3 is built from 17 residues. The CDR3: CASSVTSGGGRTDTQYF. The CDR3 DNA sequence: TGCGCCAGCAGCGTCACTAGCGGGGGGGGCCGCACAGATACGCAGTATTTT. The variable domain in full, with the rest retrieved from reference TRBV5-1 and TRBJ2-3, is KAGVTQTPRYLIKTRGQQVTLSCSPISGHRSVSWYQQTPGQGLQFLFEYFSETQRNKGNFPGRFSGRQFSNSRSEMNVSTLELGDSALYLCASSVTSGGGRTDTQYFGPGTRLTVL.

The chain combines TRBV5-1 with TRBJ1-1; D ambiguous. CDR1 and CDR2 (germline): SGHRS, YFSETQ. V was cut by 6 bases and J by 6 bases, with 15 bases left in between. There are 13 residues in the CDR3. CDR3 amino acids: CASTGQAFPEAFF. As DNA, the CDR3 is TGCGCCAGCACTGGGCAGGCCTTCCCTGAAGCTTTCTTT.

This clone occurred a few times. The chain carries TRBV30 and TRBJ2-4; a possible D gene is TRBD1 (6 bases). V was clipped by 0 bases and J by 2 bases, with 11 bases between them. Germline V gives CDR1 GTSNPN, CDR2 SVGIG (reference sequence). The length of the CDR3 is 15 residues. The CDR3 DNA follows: TGTGCCTGGAGTGTCCCAAGGGGGACCAAAAACATTCAGTACTTC. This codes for CAWSVPRGTKNIQYF.

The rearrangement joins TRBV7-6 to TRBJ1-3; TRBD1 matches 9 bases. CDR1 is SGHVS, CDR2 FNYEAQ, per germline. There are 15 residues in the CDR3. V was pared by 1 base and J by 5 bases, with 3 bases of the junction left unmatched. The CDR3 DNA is TGTGCCAGCAGCTTAGGGACAGGGGACCGAAACACCATATATTTT. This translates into CASSLGTGDRNTIYF.

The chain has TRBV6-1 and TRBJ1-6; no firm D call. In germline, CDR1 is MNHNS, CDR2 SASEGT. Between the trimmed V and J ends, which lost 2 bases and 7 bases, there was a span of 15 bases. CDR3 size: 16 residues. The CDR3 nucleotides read TGTGCCAGCAGTGAATTTCGTCCGGAGGACAATTCACCCCTCCACTTT. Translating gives CASSEFRPEDNSPLHF.

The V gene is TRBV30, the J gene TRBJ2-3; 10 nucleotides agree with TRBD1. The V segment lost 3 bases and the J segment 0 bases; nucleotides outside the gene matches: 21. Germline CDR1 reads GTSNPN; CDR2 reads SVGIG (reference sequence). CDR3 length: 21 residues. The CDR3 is CAWRPLWTGGTRTYSTDTQYF. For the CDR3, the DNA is TGTGCCTGGAGACCCCTTTGGACAGGGGGGACGCGGACCTATAGCACAGATACGCAGTATTTT.

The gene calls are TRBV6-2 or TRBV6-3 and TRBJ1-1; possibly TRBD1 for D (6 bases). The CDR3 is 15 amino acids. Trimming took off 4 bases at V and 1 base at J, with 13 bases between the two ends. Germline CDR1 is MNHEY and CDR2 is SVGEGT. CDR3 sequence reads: CASSSKQGSNTEAFF. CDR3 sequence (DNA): TGTGCCAGCAGTTCCAAACAGGGTTCGAACACTGAAGCTTTCTTT.

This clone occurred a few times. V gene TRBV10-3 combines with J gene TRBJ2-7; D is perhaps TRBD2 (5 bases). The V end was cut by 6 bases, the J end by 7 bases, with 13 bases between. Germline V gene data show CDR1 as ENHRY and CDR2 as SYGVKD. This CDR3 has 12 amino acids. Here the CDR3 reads CAIRDLAPEQYF. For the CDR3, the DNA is TGTGCCATCAGGGATCTAGCTCCGGAGCAGTACTTC.

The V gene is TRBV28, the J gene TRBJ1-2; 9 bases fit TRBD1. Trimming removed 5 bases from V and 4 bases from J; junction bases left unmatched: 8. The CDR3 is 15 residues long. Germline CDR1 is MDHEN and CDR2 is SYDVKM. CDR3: CASSLWDREGYGYTF. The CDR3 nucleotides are TGTGCCAGCAGTCTTTGGGACAGGGAGGGCTATGGCTACACCTTC.

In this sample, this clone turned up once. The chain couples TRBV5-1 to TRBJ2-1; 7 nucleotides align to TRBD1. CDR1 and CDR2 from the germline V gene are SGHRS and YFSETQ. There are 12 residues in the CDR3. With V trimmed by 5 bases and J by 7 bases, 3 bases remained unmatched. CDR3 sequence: CASRKDRNEQFF. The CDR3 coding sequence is TGCGCCAGCAGAAAGGACAGGAATGAGCAGTTCTTC.

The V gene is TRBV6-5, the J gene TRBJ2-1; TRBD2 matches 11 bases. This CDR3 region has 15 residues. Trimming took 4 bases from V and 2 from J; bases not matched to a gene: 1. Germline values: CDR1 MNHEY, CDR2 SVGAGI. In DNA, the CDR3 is TGTGCCAGCAGTTTACTAGCGGGAGCCTACAATGAGCAGTTCTTC. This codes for CASSLLAGAYNEQFF.

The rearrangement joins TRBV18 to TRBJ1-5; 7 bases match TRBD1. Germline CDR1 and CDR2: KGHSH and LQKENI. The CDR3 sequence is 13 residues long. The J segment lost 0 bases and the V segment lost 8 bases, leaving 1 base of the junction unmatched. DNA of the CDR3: TGTGCCAGCCGGGACAGTAGCAATCAGCCCCAGCATTTT. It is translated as CASRDSSNQPQHF.

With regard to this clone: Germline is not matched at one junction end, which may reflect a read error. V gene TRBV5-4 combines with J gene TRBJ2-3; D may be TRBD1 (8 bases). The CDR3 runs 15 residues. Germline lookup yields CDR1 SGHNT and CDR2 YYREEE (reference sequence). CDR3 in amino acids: CASSLLIGGTGTQYF. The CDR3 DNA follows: TGTGCCAGCAGCTTGTTAATCGGGGGGACAGGTACGCAGTATTTT.

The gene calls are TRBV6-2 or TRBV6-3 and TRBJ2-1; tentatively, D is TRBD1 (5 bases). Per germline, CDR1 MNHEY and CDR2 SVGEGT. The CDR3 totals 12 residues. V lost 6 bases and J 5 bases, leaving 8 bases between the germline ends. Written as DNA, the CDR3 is TGTGCCAGCAGCCCCAGGGACAATGAGCAGTTCTTC. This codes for CASSPRDNEQFF.

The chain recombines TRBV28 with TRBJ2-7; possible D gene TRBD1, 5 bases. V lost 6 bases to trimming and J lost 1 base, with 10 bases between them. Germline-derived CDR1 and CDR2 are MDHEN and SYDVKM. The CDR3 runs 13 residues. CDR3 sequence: CASSRTRSYEQYF. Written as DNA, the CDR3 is TGTGCCAGCAGCAGGACACGATCCTACGAGCAGTACTTC. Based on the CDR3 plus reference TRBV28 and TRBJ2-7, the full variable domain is DVKVTQSSRYLVKRTGEKVFLECVQDMDHENMFWYRQDPGLGLRLIYFSYDVKMKEKGDIPEGYSVSREKKERFSLILESASTNQTSMYLCASSRTRSYEQYFGPGTRLTVT.

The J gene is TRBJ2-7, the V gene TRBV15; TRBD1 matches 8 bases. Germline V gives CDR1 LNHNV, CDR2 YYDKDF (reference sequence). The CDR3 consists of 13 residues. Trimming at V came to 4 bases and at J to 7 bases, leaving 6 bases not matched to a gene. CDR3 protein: CATSTRQGREQYF. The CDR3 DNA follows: TGTGCCACCAGCACCCGACAGGGGAGAGAGCAGTACTTC.

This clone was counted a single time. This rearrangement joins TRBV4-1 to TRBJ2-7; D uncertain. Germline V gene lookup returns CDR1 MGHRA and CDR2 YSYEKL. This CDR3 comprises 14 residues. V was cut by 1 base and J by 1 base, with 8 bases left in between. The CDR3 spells CASSQVVGSYEQYF. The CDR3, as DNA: TGCGCCAGCAGCCAAGTAGTCGGTTCCTACGAGCAGTACTTC.